This is a list of T cell receptor beta chains from one sample in a study of human T cells and chemical hapten exposure. Via MiXCR, TCRdb re-called the RACE reads, giving one row per CDR3 protein. The sample consists of a few hundred thousand distinct CDR3 sequences, about 5% of them appearing once. This specimen was whole blood, taken in connection with sensitization to the hapten diphenylcyclopropenone (DPC). These receptors originate from a young woman with alopecia areata. Some clones in this sample may be carry-over from other donors' samples. Both conserved end residues are part of each CDR3. A D gene is named only where the DNA matches it firmly. Some rows mark clone size as missing; the rest say once, few, many or name a class of expanded clone.

clone size: many
D gene: TRBD2
J gene: TRBJ2-1
V gene: TRBV4-3
CDR3 DNA: TGCGCCAGCAGCCAAGATGGGGGACTAGCGGGGCCTCAGTTCTTC
CDR3 protein: CASSQDGGLAGPQFF

clone size: many
D gene: TRBD1
J gene: TRBJ2-7
V gene: TRBV11-1
CDR3 DNA: TGTGCCAGCAGTCCCGGACAGGGCTGGTACGAGCAGTACTTC
CDR3 protein: CASSPGQGWYEQYF

clone size: few
D gene: TRBD1
J gene: TRBJ2-1
V gene: TRBV27
CDR3 DNA: TGTGCCAGCAGTTTGAGGGGGCCTACTTACAATGAGCAGTTCTTC
CDR3 protein: CASSLRGPTYNEQFF

clone size: few
D gene: .
J gene: TRBJ2-2
V gene: TRBV20-1
CDR3 DNA: TGCAGTGCTCGGGTGCCGAACACCGGGGAGCTGTTTTTT
CDR3 protein: CSARVPNTGELFF

clone size: many
D gene: .
J gene: TRBJ1-2
V gene: TRBV29-1
CDR3 DNA: TGCAGCGTTGAAAAGGGCAGTGTCTATGGCTACACCTTC
CDR3 protein: CSVEKGSVYGYTF

clone size: many
D gene: TRBD1
J gene: TRBJ2-1
V gene: TRBV29-1
CDR3 DNA: TGCAGCGTTGAAGGACAGGGATCCTACTACAATGAGCAGTTCTTC
CDR3 protein: CSVEGQGSYYNEQFF

clone size: few
D gene: .
J gene: TRBJ1-1
V gene: TRBV4-2
CDR3 DNA: TGTGCCAGCAGCCAAGCAGGGGTTAACACTGAAGCTTTCTTT
CDR3 protein: CASSQAGVNTEAFF

clone size: .
D gene: .
J gene: TRBJ2-3
V gene: TRBV6-2/TRBV6-3
CDR3 DNA: TGTGCCAGCAGTTATCGTGGGTCGCAGTATTTT
CDR3 protein: CASSYRGSQYF

clone size: .
D gene: .
J gene: TRBJ1-2
V gene: TRBV7-2
CDR3 DNA: TGTGCCAGCAGCTTAGACGGGGGCGGGAACTATGGCTACACCTTC
CDR3 protein: CASSLDGGGNYGYTF

clone size: few
D gene: TRBD1
J gene: TRBJ2-7
V gene: TRBV6-1
CDR3 DNA: TGTGCCGGTCATCCGGGACAGGGGCGTTCCGAGCAGTACTTC
CDR3 protein: CAGHPGQGRSEQYF

clone size: .
D gene: .
J gene: TRBJ2-5
V gene: TRBV6-2/TRBV6-3
CDR3 DNA: TGTGCCAGCACTTCGACCCCCCAAGAGACCCAGTACTTC
CDR3 protein: CASTSTPQETQYF

clone size: few
D gene: .
J gene: TRBJ2-5
V gene: TRBV2
CDR3 DNA: TGTGCCAGCAGTGAAGGTCCAGGTCCACAAGAGACCCAGTACTTC
CDR3 protein: CASSEGPGPQETQYF

clone size: few
D gene: .
J gene: TRBJ1-3
V gene: TRBV7-9
CDR3 DNA: TGTGCCAGCAGCTTAATGGGGGTCGGCGGTGGAAACACCATATATTTT
CDR3 protein: CASSLMGVGGGNTIYF

clone size: many
D gene: .
J gene: TRBJ1-1
V gene: TRBV29-1
CDR3 DNA: TGCAGCGTTGTAGACGGGTTGGGCACTGAAGCTTTCTTT
CDR3 protein: CSVVDGLGTEAFF

clone size: .
D gene: TRBD2
J gene: TRBJ2-1
V gene: TRBV4-2
CDR3 DNA: TGTGCCAGCAGCCAAGAATACCCTCCTCTAGCGGGGGGGCCAAGTCGTGAGCAGTTCTTC
CDR3 protein: CASSQEYPPLAGGPSREQFF

clone size: many
D gene: TRBD2
J gene: TRBJ2-1
V gene: TRBV6-5
CDR3 DNA: TGTGCCAGCAGTCCCTCTAGCGGGGGGGCGCGCAATGAGCAGTTCTTC
CDR3 protein: CASSPSSGGARNEQFF

clone size: .
D gene: .
J gene: TRBJ2-7
V gene: TRBV27
CDR3 DNA: TGTGCCAGCAGTTTATCGACAGGATTCACCTACGAGCAGTACTTC
CDR3 protein: CASSLSTGFTYEQYF

clone size: few
D gene: TRBD1
J gene: TRBJ1-6
V gene: TRBV11-1
CDR3 DNA: TGTGCCTCTAGCGGGACAGGGAACTCACCCCTCCACTTT
CDR3 protein: CASSGTGNSPLHF

clone size: many
D gene: .
J gene: TRBJ2-5
V gene: TRBV12-3/TRBV12-4
CDR3 DNA: TGTGCCAGCAGTGCCCGAACAGCAGAGACCCAGTACTTC
CDR3 protein: CASSARTAETQYF

clone size: .
D gene: .
J gene: TRBJ2-2
V gene: TRBV5-1
CDR3 DNA: TGCGCCAGCAGCCTAGAAACCACGGAAACCCCTGGGTTCACCGGGGAGCTGTTTTTT
CDR3 protein: CASSLETTETPGFTGELFF

clone size: few
D gene: TRBD1
J gene: TRBJ2-5
V gene: TRBV7-7
CDR3 DNA: TGTGCTAGCAGTGCCGGGACAGGGGTGCCAGAGACCCAGTACTTC
CDR3 protein: CASSAGTGVPETQYF

clone size: .
D gene: .
J gene: TRBJ1-2
V gene: TRBV20-1
CDR3 DNA: TGCAGTGCTAGGGAACACAGAACCTATGGCTACACCTTC
CDR3 protein: CSAREHRTYGYTF

clone size: few
D gene: TRBD1
J gene: TRBJ1-1
V gene: TRBV6-5
CDR3 DNA: TGTGCCAGCAGTTACTCGACAGGGGGAGTGACCCCCGAGGTCTTT
CDR3 protein: CASSYSTGGVTPEVF

clone size: many
D gene: .
J gene: TRBJ1-1
V gene: TRBV29-1
CDR3 DNA: TGCAGCGTTGGGGGAGCGGGGCTGAACACTGAAGCTTTCTTT
CDR3 protein: CSVGGAGLNTEAFF

clone size: .
D gene: .
J gene: TRBJ2-3
V gene: TRBV3-1
CDR3 DNA: TGTGCCAGCAGCCCAGGACTACACAGCACAGATACGCAGTATTTT
CDR3 protein: CASSPGLHSTDTQYF

clone size: few
D gene: TRBD1
J gene: TRBJ1-4
V gene: TRBV2
CDR3 DNA: TGTGCCAGCAGGACAGGGGGGATCACTAATGAAAAACTGTTTTTT
CDR3 protein: CASRTGGITNEKLFF

clone size: many
D gene: .
J gene: TRBJ2-6
V gene: TRBV6-5
CDR3 DNA: TGTGCCAGCAGCGACGGGGGAAGGGGCCCTGGGGCCAACGTCCTGACTTTC
CDR3 protein: CASSDGGRGPGANVLTF

clone size: .
D gene: .
J gene: TRBJ1-2
V gene: TRBV20-1
CDR3 DNA: TGCAGTGCTAGAGATTGGGGCAGGGGTCCCTATGGCTACACCTTC
CDR3 protein: CSARDWGRGPYGYTF

clone size: few
D gene: .
J gene: TRBJ2-3
V gene: TRBV27
CDR3 DNA: TGTGCCAGCAGTGCGACTAGAGTAGGCACAGATACGCAGTATTTT
CDR3 protein: CASSATRVGTDTQYF

clone size: few
D gene: TRBD2
J gene: TRBJ2-1
V gene: TRBV6-2/TRBV6-3
CDR3 DNA: TGTGCCAGCAGACCAATAGCGGGGTCCTCCAATGAGCAGTTCTTC
CDR3 protein: CASRPIAGSSNEQFF

clone size: many
D gene: .
J gene: TRBJ1-2
V gene: TRBV4-1
CDR3 DNA: TGCGCCAGCAGCCACCTGAAGGCCAGCCGGCGGGGCTACACCTTC
CDR3 protein: CASSHLKASRRGYTF

clone size: .
D gene: .
J gene: TRBJ1-4
V gene: TRBV27
CDR3 DNA: TGTGCCAGCAGTTCATACAATGAAAAACTGTTTTTT
CDR3 protein: CASSSYNEKLFF

clone size: many
D gene: .
J gene: TRBJ2-3
V gene: TRBV7-8
CDR3 DNA: TGTGCCAGCAGTTTCAGGCCGACCCCAGATACGCAGTATTTT
CDR3 protein: CASSFRPTPDTQYF

clone size: many
D gene: .
J gene: TRBJ1-5
V gene: TRBV14
CDR3 DNA: TGTGCCAGCAGCCAATCGAGCAATCAGCCCCAGCATTTT
CDR3 protein: CASSQSSNQPQHF

clone size: many
D gene: .
J gene: TRBJ1-1
V gene: TRBV7-9
CDR3 DNA: TGTGCCAGCAGCTTAGAAAGGGGAACTGAAGCTTTCTTT
CDR3 protein: CASSLERGTEAFF

clone size: .
D gene: .
J gene: TRBJ1-2
V gene: TRBV5-1
CDR3 DNA: TGCGCCAGCAGCTCACATATTGCGGCGGGCGCTAACTATGGCTACACCTTC
CDR3 protein: CASSSHIAAGANYGYTF

clone size: many
D gene: .
J gene: TRBJ1-4
V gene: TRBV7-9
CDR3 DNA: TGTGCCAGCAGCTTAGAGGGCGGCGCTAATGAAAAACTGTTTTTT
CDR3 protein: CASSLEGGANEKLFF

clone size: many
D gene: TRBD1
J gene: TRBJ1-1
V gene: TRBV3-1
CDR3 DNA: TGTGCCAGCAGCCAGGACAGGGGGCGGAACACTGAAGCTTTCTTT
CDR3 protein: CASSQDRGRNTEAFF

clone size: few
D gene: .
J gene: TRBJ1-2
V gene: TRBV2
CDR3 DNA: TGTGCCAGCAGCCTCAGGGCGACCAACTATGGCTACACCTTC
CDR3 protein: CASSLRATNYGYTF

clone size: many
D gene: .
J gene: TRBJ1-5
V gene: TRBV20-1
CDR3 DNA: TGCAGTGCTAGATCCATCAGGGGAGGGATCGAACAGCCCCAGCATTTT
CDR3 protein: CSARSIRGGIEQPQHF

clone size: few
D gene: .
J gene: TRBJ2-5
V gene: TRBV7-9
CDR3 DNA: TGTGCCAGCAGCCCGATCGAGGGTAAAGAGACCCAGTACTTC
CDR3 protein: CASSPIEGKETQYF

clone size: .
D gene: .
J gene: TRBJ2-2
V gene: TRBV3-1
CDR3 DNA: TGTGCCAGCACTGGGGCCCCCGGGGAGCTGTTTTTT
CDR3 protein: CASTGAPGELFF

clone size: .
D gene: .
J gene: TRBJ2-3
V gene: TRBV27
CDR3 DNA: TGTGCCAGCAGTTTAGGCAGGGCGTGGTTTTCCAGCACAGATACGCAGTATTTT
CDR3 protein: CASSLGRAWFSSTDTQYF

clone size: few
D gene: .
J gene: TRBJ2-3
V gene: TRBV6-4
CDR3 DNA: TGTGCCAGCAGTGACTCTGACGGGTTAGACACAGATACGCAGTATTTT
CDR3 protein: CASSDSDGLDTDTQYF

clone size: once
D gene: TRBD1
J gene: TRBJ1-5
V gene: TRBV6-5
CDR3 DNA: TGTGCCAGCAGTCCGAACGGGGACAGACCCCAGCATTTT
CDR3 protein: CASSPNGDRPQHF

clone size: many
D gene: .
J gene: TRBJ1-2
V gene: TRBV2
CDR3 DNA: TGTGCCAGCAGTGTTGGGCAGGGTAACTATGGCTACACCTTC
CDR3 protein: CASSVGQGNYGYTF

clone size: many
D gene: TRBD2
J gene: TRBJ2-7
V gene: TRBV20-1
CDR3 DNA: TGCAGTGCTAGTACCCCGGGGGGGGGACCCTACGAGCAGTACTTC
CDR3 protein: CSASTPGGGPYEQYF

clone size: .
D gene: .
J gene: TRBJ1-6
V gene: TRBV6-6
CDR3 DNA: TGTGCCAGCAGCACGGACGGGTGGTCACCCCTCCACTTT
CDR3 protein: CASSTDGWSPLHF

clone size: many
D gene: .
J gene: TRBJ1-2
V gene: TRBV27
CDR3 DNA: TGTGCCAGCAGTTTATTCTACAGCGCTAACTATGGCTACACCTTC
CDR3 protein: CASSLFYSANYGYTF

clone size: .
D gene: .
J gene: TRBJ2-1
V gene: TRBV7-6
CDR3 DNA: TGTGCCAGCAGTCCTACAGGATTCCGCTCCTACAATGAGCAGTTCTTC
CDR3 protein: CASSPTGFRSYNEQFF

clone size: .
D gene: .
J gene: TRBJ1-1
V gene: TRBV10-3
CDR3 DNA: TGTGCCATCAGTGAGTCGATGCGGGCCCCGAACACTGAAGCTTTCTTT
CDR3 protein: CAISESMRAPNTEAFF

clone size: .
D gene: TRBD2
J gene: TRBJ2-3
V gene: TRBV4-2
CDR3 DNA: TGTGCCAGCAGCTCGACACTAGCGGGGGGCACAGATACGCAGTATTTT
CDR3 protein: CASSSTLAGGTDTQYF

clone size: .
D gene: TRBD2
J gene: TRBJ2-3
V gene: TRBV4-2
CDR3 DNA: TGTGCCAGCAGCCAGGAATCCATCGCCAACGGGGGGGGAAACACAGATACGCAGTATTTT
CDR3 protein: CASSQESIANGGGNTDTQYF

clone size: many
D gene: .
J gene: TRBJ2-3
V gene: TRBV2
CDR3 DNA: TGTGCCAGCAGGCGAGACCCTGAATACACAGATACGCAGTATTTT
CDR3 protein: CASRRDPEYTDTQYF

clone size: .
D gene: TRBD2
J gene: TRBJ2-4
V gene: TRBV4-3
CDR3 DNA: TGCGCCAGCAGCCAAGAGGGAGGGCTCCGGTACTTC
CDR3 protein: CASSQEGGLRYF

clone size: few
D gene: .
J gene: TRBJ2-2
V gene: TRBV25-1
CDR3 DNA: TGTGCCAGCAGTGAGGGGCAGGGGCGGGAGCTGTTTTTT
CDR3 protein: CASSEGQGRELFF

clone size: few
D gene: TRBD1
J gene: TRBJ1-2
V gene: TRBV5-1
CDR3 DNA: TGCGCCAGCAGCTTGGGGGATTACGACAGGGTCTTCAGCTACACCTTC
CDR3 protein: CASSLGDYDRVFSYTF

clone size: many
D gene: .
J gene: TRBJ1-2
V gene: TRBV28
CDR3 DNA: TGTGCCAGCCGCTTTATCGGAGGGTATGGCTACACCTTC
CDR3 protein: CASRFIGGYGYTF

clone size: .
D gene: TRBD1
J gene: TRBJ2-7
V gene: TRBV7-2
CDR3 DNA: TGTGCCAGCAGCCCGGGACAGGGGAGACTAAGGATCTCCTACGAGCAGTACTTC
CDR3 protein: CASSPGQGRLRISYEQYF